The clone carrying this T cell receptor beta chain was seen at least ten times. Individual cDNA molecules were tagged with unique molecular identifiers, the study reported. TCRdb processed the 5' RACE reads anew with MiXCR; each CDR3 protein has one entry. The sample includes 55,000 to 80,000 distinct CDR3 sequences, around 10% of them seen just once. Trimming cost V 5 bases and J 7 bases; bases outside gene matches: 15. Germline V gives CDR1 LNHDA, CDR2 SQIVND (reference sequence). The CDR3 spans 17 residues. This sample stems from a study of early T cells in non-severe SARS-CoV-2 infection. The chain links TRBV19 to TRBJ2-1; 9 bases are a match to TRBD1. Sequencing input: whole blood. This clonotype originated in an adult who was a healthcare worker with PCR-confirmed SARS-CoV-2 infection or an uninfected control (not recorded which). The CDR3 bases are TGTGCCAGTAGTCAGCCGGGACAGGGAGTTGGTAGGAATGAGCAGTTCTTC. Protein: CASSQPGQGVGRNEQFF.